This TCR beta chain was observed in a study of T-cell memory formation after mild COVID-19. TCRalpha and TCRbeta libraries used 5'RACE with constant-segment primers and UMIs. TCRdb analysed the 5' RACE reads with MiXCR anew, one entry per CDR3 protein. The data show approximately 250,000 distinct CDR3 sequences, around 16% seen once. Overall study findings and caveats: Whether second-wave clones peaking at day 37 were SARS-CoV-2 specific went unconfirmed. The finding that pre-infection memory included some responding clones suggested that cross-reactive memory joined. Later expanders leaned toward CD4+, whereas clones contracting from day 15 to 85 were balanced CD4/CD8.

The V gene lost 6 bases and the J gene lost 4 bases, with 15 bases spanning the gap. CDR1 LGHNT and CDR2 FRNRAP come from the germline V gene. The CDR3 consists of 14 residues. This clonotype was found a few times. Its specificity is unknown. Sequenced input: PBMCs or a T cell subset sorted from them (not recorded which). This sequence originates from a man younger than 30 who had mild COVID-19 (a few samples of this study predate the infection). Cell type and time point are not known. This chain links TRBV12-5 with TRBJ1-2, with TRBD1 as a possible D gene (6 bases). The DNA for the CDR3 is TGTGCTAGTGGCTACAGGGAGGGAGCCTATGGCTACACCTTC. It yields the protein CASGYREGAYGYTF. Drawing the rest from reference TRBV12-5 and TRBJ1-2, the complete variable domain is DARVTQTPRHKVTEMGQEVTMRCQPILGHNTVFWYRQTMMQGLELLAYFRNRAPLDDSGMPKDRFSAEMPDATLATLKIQPSEPRDSAVYFCASGYREGAYGYTFGSGTRLTVV.